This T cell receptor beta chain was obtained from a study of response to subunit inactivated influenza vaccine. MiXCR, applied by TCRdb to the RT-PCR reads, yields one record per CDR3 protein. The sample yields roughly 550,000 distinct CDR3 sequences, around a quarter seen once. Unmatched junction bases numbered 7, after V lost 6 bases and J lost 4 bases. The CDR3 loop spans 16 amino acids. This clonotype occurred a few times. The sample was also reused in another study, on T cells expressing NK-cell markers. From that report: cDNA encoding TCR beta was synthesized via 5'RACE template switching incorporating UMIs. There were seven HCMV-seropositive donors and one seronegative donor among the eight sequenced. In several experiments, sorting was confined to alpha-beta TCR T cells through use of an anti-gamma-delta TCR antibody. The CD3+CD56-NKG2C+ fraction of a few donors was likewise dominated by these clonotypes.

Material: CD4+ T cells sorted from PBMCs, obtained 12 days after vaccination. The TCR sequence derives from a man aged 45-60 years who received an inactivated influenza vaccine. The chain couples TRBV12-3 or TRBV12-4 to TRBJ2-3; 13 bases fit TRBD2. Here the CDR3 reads CASRATSGGAADTQYF. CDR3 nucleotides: TGTGCCAGCAGGGCCACTAGCGGGGGGGCAGCAGATACGCAGTATTTT.